This T cell receptor beta chain was recovered during a study of blood T cell repertoires in COVID-19 (dated by TCRdb to the early 2020s). About the study as a whole: Collaborator samples came from the United States, Italy and Spain and covered acute and convalescent phases of COVID-19. Nearly every sample came with metadata listing a de-identified subject ID, COVID-19 status, age in years and sex. Samples were obtained from the ongoing ImmuneRACE study (first 160 participants) and from 1,254 subjects provided by 6 global collaborators. A freely available public database, intended as a resource for researchers studying the immune response to SARS-CoV-2, is where the repertoires were released. Subjects who had been exposed to COVID-19, were actively infected with it, or had recovered from it provided the deeply sampled blood TCRbeta repertoires that made up the dataset. The prospective study material was composed of cDNA or gDNA derived from T cells, B-cell-depleted T cells, or PBMCs. Where available, HLA class I and class II types were taken from metadata supplied by the sample provider and were not determined by assay-based typing. Beyond this particular receptor, the publication reports: The amount of clinical and demographic metadata varied by source and participant and was provided uncurated.

TCRbeta CDR3 regions were amplified from genomic DNA using the immunoSEQ Assay, a bias-controlled multiplex PCR. The authors' analysis ran thus. The number of nucleated cells in each sample was estimated by amplification of reference gene primers within the assay. To quantify the absolute abundance of each unique TCRbeta CDR3 rearrangement, sequence reads were collapsed and filtered. For each sample, productive Simpson clonality was calculated as the square root of Simpson's diversity index over productive rearrangements. Here the immuneACCESS table is served through TCRdb, limited to in-frame sequences with V and J called. Missing clones are a known gap in these copies; in checked studies unresolved V genes cover under half, and the rest lacks a known reason. The V and J calls and the clone size are those of that table, but D and trimming were determined from the DNA. Within this sample are approximately 34,000 clones, with approximately 84% of them counted one time only. 3% to 3.5% of the sample lies in the top ten.

The junction carries 7 bases between V and J, which are trimmed by 5 bases and 7 bases respectively. Looking up the germline V gene yields CDR1 MNHEY and CDR2 SVGEGT. The CDR3 contains 11 residues, cysteine and phenylalanine counted. Solely the CDR3 DNA is kept, with 33 bases framed from the first base. One collaborating source in Seattle enrolled patients while the patients were actively infected and followed the patients over time throughout the course of disease. The collaborating institutions used their own protocols to collect whole blood in K2EDTA tubes. For TCRbeta analysis, collaborator samples were shipped as frozen whole blood, as isolated PBMCs, or as DNA extracted from either sample type. In regard to this clone: The target of this receptor is not known. No quality values exist for individual bases; no much larger clone is one base distant.

The clonotype was recovered from a man in his 70s with COVID-19, enrolled during active disease. The sequence links TRBV6-2 or TRBV6-3 to TRBJ2-3; no confident D gene assignment can be made. What was sequenced was peripheral blood. The base sequence is TGTGCCAGCAGTCTCAGGAATACGCAGTATTTT. It specifies CASSLRNTQYF.